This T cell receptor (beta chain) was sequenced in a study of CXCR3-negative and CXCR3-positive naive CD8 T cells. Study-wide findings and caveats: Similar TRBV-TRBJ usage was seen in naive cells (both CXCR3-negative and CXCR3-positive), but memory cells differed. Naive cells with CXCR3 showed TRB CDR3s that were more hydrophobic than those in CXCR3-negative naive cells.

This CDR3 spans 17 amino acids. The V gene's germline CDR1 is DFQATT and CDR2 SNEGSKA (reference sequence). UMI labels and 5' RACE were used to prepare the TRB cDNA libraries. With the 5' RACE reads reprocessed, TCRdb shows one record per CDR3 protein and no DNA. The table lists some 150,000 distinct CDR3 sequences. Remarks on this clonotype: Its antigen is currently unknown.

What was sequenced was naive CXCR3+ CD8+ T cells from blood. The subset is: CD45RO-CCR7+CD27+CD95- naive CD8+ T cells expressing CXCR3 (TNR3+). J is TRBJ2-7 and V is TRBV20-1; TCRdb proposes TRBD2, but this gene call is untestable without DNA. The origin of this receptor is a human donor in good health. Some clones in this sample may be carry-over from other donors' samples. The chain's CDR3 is CSARPDGLAGLSYEQYF.